This T cell receptor (beta chain) originates from a study of blood T cell repertoires in COVID-19. Across the whole study: COVID-19 samples, acute and convalescent, were from the United States, Italy and Spain. PBMCs, B-cell-depleted T cells, or T cells provided the cDNA or gDNA that made up the material.

This CDR3 comprises 15 residues. Trimming left V 10 bases short and J 4 bases short, with 22 bases between. Germline V gene data show CDR1 as MNHEY and CDR2 as SVGAGI. In the source study's methods: Cell counts per sample came from amplifying reference gene primers. The repertoire was sequenced with immunoSEQ multiplex PCR; TCRdb's copy has only in-frame clones and lacks some. That table supplies the V and J calls and clone size; D and trimming were determined from the DNA. The profile shows hundreds of thousands of clones, about 90% of them singletons. This chain links TRBV6-5 with TRBJ1-1, with D possibly matching TRBD1 (5 bases). The specimen sequenced was peripheral blood. This TCR came from a middle-aged woman who had recovered from COVID-19. The CDR3 sequence: CATLAGRWGGTEAFF. The CDR3 DNA is TGTGCCACTCTCGCGGGGAGGTGGGGGGGCACTGAAGCTTTCTTT.